The 19 T cell receptor beta chains in this list originate from one sample, sequenced in a study of blood T cell repertoires in COVID-19. TCRdb's copy holds only in-frame clones and misses some; the assay was immunoSEQ multiplex PCR. In the table there are 70,000 to 90,000 clones, 65% to 90% of which are singletons. Specimen: peripheral blood. The receptors were sampled from a man aged 55 to 69 with acute or convalescent COVID-19.

The chain combines TRBV5-6 with TRBJ2-2, with D unclear. This CDR3 has 18 amino acids. V was trimmed by 0 bases and J by 1 base, leaving 16 bases between them. Germline values: CDR1 SGHDT, CDR2 YYEEEE. CDR3 sequence reads: CASSLGSVMALNTGELFF. The CDR3 coding sequence is TGTGCCAGCAGCTTGGGGAGTGTTATGGCATTGAACACCGGGGAGCTGTTTTTT.

CDR3 nucleotides: TGTGCCAGCAGCTTGATTCAGGGTAACCAGCCCCAGCATTTT. Protein product: CASSLIQGNQPQHF. The chain links TRBV5-6 to TRBJ1-5, with D tentatively TRBD1 (5 bases). CDR1 is SGHDT, CDR2 YYEEEE, per germline. This CDR3 region has 14 residues. Trimming stripped 1 base from V and 7 bases from J, with 12 bases between.

This clone occurred a few times. The genes are TRBV7-2 and TRBJ1-6; 7 nucleotides align to TRBD1. V trimming: 5 bases; J trimming: 9 bases; junction bases outside the gene matches: 10. This CDR3 region has 15 residues. Per germline, CDR1 SGHTA and CDR2 FQGNSA. The CDR3 is CASSPPTGSGSPLHF. The CDR3 bases are TGTGCCAGCAGCCCACCGACAGGGTCGGGTTCACCCCTCCACTTT.

This clone has more than one count but fewer than ten. V usage is TRBV19 and J usage is TRBJ1-4; TRBD1 matches 10 bases. CDR1 is LNHDA and CDR2 is SQIVND in the germline V gene (reference sequence). The CDR3 sequence is 16 residues long. J was trimmed by 0 bases and V by 10 bases; bases with no gene match: 8. The chain's CDR3 is CATRGTGASTNEKLFF. Here the CDR3 DNA reads TGTGCCACCCGAGGGACAGGGGCATCAACTAATGAAAAACTGTTTTTT.

There are a few counts of this clone. This chain joins TRBV6-6 and TRBJ2-1; D gene unclear. The length of the CDR3 is 12 residues. CDR1 and CDR2 (germline): MNHNY, SVGAGI (reference sequence). The V and J ends lost 5 bases and 12 bases respectively, with 14 bases between them. The CDR3 DNA follows: TGTGCCAGCAGTCCCGGCTCCGGGTGGCAGTTCTTC. Translated, it gives CASSPGSGWQFF.

The CDR3 bases are TGCAGCGTTGAAGATGGGGGGGCTGGCGCTGAAGCTTTCTTT. Its translation: CSVEDGGAGAEAFF. V is TRBV29-1 and J is TRBJ1-1; perhaps TRBD1 as D (6 bases). There are 14 residues in the CDR3. The germline V gene encodes CDR1 SQVTM and CDR2 ANQGSEA. V was shortened by 0 bases and J by 6 bases, with 14 bases between the two germline ends.

The chain has TRBV24-1 and TRBJ1-3; 9 nucleotides align to TRBD1. The V gene's germline CDR1 is KGHDR and CDR2 SFDVKD. V lost 2 bases and J lost 7; bases outside the gene matches: 5. The CDR3 runs 15 residues. The CDR3, as DNA: TGTGCCACCAGTGATTGTGACAGGGGGTGGAACACCATATATTTT. Protein sequence: CATSDCDRGWNTIYF.

The sample holds a few counts of this clone. The V call is TRBV14, the J call TRBJ2-2; D might be TRBD1 (5 bases). The CDR3 length is 15 residues. Trimming took off 1 base at V and 5 bases at J, with 11 bases between the two ends. Germline-derived CDR1 and CDR2 are SGHDN and FVKESK. The chain's CDR3 is CASSQGQGFTGELFF. DNA for the CDR3: TGTGCCAGCAGCCAAGGGCAGGGCTTTACCGGGGAGCTGTTTTTT.

This clone was recorded a few times. The chain combines TRBV10-3 with TRBJ1-6, with 8 bases that match TRBD1. J lost 2 bases, V lost 0 bases, and 6 bases had no gene match. The CDR3 covers 18 residues. The germline V gene encodes CDR1 ENHRY and CDR2 SYGVKD. The CDR3 sequence is CAISESEEQGAYNSPLHF. For the CDR3, the DNA is TGTGCCATCAGTGAGTCGGAGGAACAGGGGGCCTATAATTCACCCCTCCACTTT.

The gene calls are TRBV10-1 and TRBJ2-2, with TRBD1 as a possible D gene (5 bases). V dropped 0 bases and J dropped 3 bases, with 11 bases sitting between them. The CDR3 runs 16 residues. The germline V gene has CDR1 WNHNN and CDR2 SYGVQD (reference sequence). The DNA of the CDR3 is TGCGCCAGCAGTGAGTCGGGGCTCCAGTACACCGGGGAGCTGTTTTTT. Its protein is CASSESGLQYTGELFF.

V usage is TRBV6-2 or TRBV6-3 and J usage is TRBJ2-5; TRBD2 agrees at 10 bases. Germline CDR1 is MNHEY and CDR2 is SVGEGT. With V trimmed by 4 bases and J by 5 bases, 7 bases remained unmatched. The CDR3 sequence is 15 residues long. The CDR3 DNA reads as TGTGCCAGCAGTTCCGGACTAGCGGTAAGGGAGACCCAGTACTTC. The encoded protein is CASSSGLAVRETQYF.

This clone was counted between two and nine times. The chain has TRBV16 and TRBJ1-2; tentative D call: TRBD1 (6 bases). The CDR3 runs to 16 residues. Germline V gene sequence: CDR1 KGHSY, CDR2 FQNENV. V shed 1 base and J shed 2 bases, with 14 bases lying between them. Written as DNA, the CDR3 is TGTGCCAGCAGCCAATTCAGTTCAGGGGTGAACTATGGCTACACCTTC. Amino acid sequence: CASSQFSSGVNYGYTF.

This chain connects TRBV7-9 to TRBJ1-2; no firm D call. V dropped 1 base and J dropped 1 base, with 4 bases sitting between them. Germline V gene sequence: CDR1 SEHNR, CDR2 FQNEAQ (reference sequence). The CDR3 contains 13 residues. The CDR3 nucleotides are TGTGCCAGCAGCTTAGACAATAACTATGGCTACACCTTC. It translates to CASSLDNNYGYTF.

The gene calls are TRBV6-1 and TRBJ1-2, with TRBD1 identical over 9 bases. This CDR3 is 15 amino acids long. The V gene's germline CDR1 is MNHNS and CDR2 SASEGT. V was clipped by 2 bases and J by 4 bases; unmatched bases: 5. DNA of the CDR3: TGTGCCAGCAGTGAACCGACAGGGGGGTTCTATGGCTACACCTTC. Translated, it gives CASSEPTGGFYGYTF.

The V gene is TRBV27, the J gene TRBJ1-2; a weak D match, TRBD1 (5 bases). This CDR3 has 14 residues. CDR1 and CDR2 (germline): MNHEY, SMNVEV (reference sequence). V was shortened by 1 base and J by 8 bases, with 14 bases between the two germline ends. CDR3 amino acids: CASSLLGQGGGYTF. CDR3 nucleotide sequence: TGTGCCAGCAGTTTATTGGGGCAGGGTGGAGGCTACACCTTC.

The chain uses TRBV15 and TRBJ1-5; no clear D. V was shortened by 0 bases and J by 2 bases, with 11 bases between the two germline ends. The CDR3 loop spans 16 amino acids. Germline CDR1 and CDR2: LNHNV and YYDKDF (reference sequence). Here the CDR3 DNA reads TGTGCCACCAGCAGAGAAGGTGGGCTCGGCAATCAGCCCCAGCATTTT. As protein: CATSREGGLGNQPQHF.

The chain employs TRBV2 and TRBJ1-5, with 7 positions matching TRBD1. With V trimmed by 6 bases and J by 2 bases, 4 bases remained unmatched. CDR3 length equals 14 residues. CDR1 and CDR2 from the germline V gene are SNHLY and FYNNEI. The CDR3 spells CASRTGSGNQPQHF. As DNA, the CDR3 is TGTGCCAGCAGGACAGGGTCGGGCAATCAGCCCCAGCATTTT.

The chain links TRBV7-7 to TRBJ2-5; perhaps TRBD1 as D (5 bases). The V end lost 2 bases, the J end lost 1 base, and 11 bases lay between the germline ends. This CDR3 contains 15 residues. Germline V gives CDR1 SSHAT, CDR2 FNYEAQ (reference sequence). The CDR3, as DNA: TGTGCCAGCAGCTTAAATGGGGCGGTCCAAGAGACCCAGTACTTC. Its translation: CASSLNGAVQETQYF.

The chain carries TRBV6-5 and TRBJ1-4, with a weak D call TRBD1 (5 bases). V lost 6 bases, J lost 0 bases, and 8 bases lay in between. The germline CDR1 and CDR2 sequences are MNHEY and SVGAGI. This CDR3 contains 14 residues. For the CDR3, the DNA is TGTGCCAGCAGCCGGGGGGCAACTAATGAAAAACTGTTTTTT. This sequence encodes CASSRGATNEKLFF.